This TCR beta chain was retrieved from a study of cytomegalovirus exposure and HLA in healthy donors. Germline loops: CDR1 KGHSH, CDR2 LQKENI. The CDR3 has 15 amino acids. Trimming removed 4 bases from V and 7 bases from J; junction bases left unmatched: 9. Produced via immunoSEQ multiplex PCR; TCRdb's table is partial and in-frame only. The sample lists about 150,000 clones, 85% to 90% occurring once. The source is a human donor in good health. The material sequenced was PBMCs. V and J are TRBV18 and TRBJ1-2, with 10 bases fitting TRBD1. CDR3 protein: CASSLGQGVLSGYTF. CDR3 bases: TGTGCCAGCTCACTAGGACAGGGGGTTTTAAGTGGCTACACCTTC.